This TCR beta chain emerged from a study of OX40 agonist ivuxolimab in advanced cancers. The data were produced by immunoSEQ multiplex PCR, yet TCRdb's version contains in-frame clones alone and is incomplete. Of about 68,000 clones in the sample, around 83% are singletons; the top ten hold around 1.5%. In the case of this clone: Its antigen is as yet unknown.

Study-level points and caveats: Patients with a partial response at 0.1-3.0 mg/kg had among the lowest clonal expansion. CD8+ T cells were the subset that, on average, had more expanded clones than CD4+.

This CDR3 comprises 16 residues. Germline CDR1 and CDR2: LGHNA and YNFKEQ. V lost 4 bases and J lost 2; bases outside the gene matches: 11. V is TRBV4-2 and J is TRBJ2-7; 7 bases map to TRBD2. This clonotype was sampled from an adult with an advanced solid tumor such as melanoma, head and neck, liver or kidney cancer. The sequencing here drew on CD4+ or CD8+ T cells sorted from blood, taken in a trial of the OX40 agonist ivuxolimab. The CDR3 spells CASSPTPGGPAYEQYF. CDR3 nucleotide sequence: TGTGCCAGCAGCCCAACCCCGGGAGGCCCCGCCTACGAGCAGTACTTC.